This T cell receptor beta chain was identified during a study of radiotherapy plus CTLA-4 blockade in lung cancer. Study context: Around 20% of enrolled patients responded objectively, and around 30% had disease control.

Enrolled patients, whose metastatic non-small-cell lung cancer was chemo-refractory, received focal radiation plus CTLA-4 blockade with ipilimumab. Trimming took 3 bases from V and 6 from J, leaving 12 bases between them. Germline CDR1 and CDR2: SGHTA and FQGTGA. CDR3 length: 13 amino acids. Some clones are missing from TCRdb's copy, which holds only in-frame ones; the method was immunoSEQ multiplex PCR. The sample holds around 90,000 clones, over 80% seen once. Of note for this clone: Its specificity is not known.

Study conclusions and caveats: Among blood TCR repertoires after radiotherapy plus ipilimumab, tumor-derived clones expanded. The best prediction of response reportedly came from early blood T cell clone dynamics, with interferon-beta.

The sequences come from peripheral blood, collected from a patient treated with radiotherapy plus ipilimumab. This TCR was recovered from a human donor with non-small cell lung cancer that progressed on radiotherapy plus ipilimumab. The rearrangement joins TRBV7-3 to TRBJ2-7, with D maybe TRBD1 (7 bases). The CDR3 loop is CASSLRQGGEQYF. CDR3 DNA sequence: TGTGCCAGCAGCTTGAGACAGGGAGGCGAGCAGTACTTC.